The 21 T cell receptor beta chains below were found in one sample sequenced in a study of blood T cell repertoires in COVID-19. Some clones are missing from TCRdb's copy, which holds only in-frame ones; the method was immunoSEQ multiplex PCR. The table shows 430,000 or so clones, with around nine tenths occurring only once. Sequenced material: PBMCs or T cells enriched from blood (not recorded which). The origin of the receptors is a woman in her 40s who had recovered from COVID-19.

V gene TRBV5-6 combines with J gene TRBJ1-2; TRBD1 is a possible D gene (5 bases). The germline V gene encodes CDR1 SGHDT and CDR2 YYEEEE. The ends were cut back, 5 bases at V and 4 bases at J, with 15 bases in the middle. The CDR3 spans 14 residues. The CDR3 is CASSSLTGGYGYTF. The DNA of the CDR3 is TGTGCCAGCAGTTCCCTTACGGGGGGCTATGGCTACACCTTC.

The CDR3 sequence is CASQEEYETQYF. DNA of the CDR3: TGTGCCTCCCAAGAGGAGTATGAGACCCAGTACTTC. The chain joins TRBV30 to TRBJ2-5, with D hard to call. Germline values: CDR1 GTSNPN, CDR2 SVGIG (reference sequence). This CDR3 contains 12 residues. Trimming cost V 7 bases and J 5 bases, with 14 bases left between them.

The chain employs TRBV10-3 and TRBJ1-5; 7 bases are a match to TRBD1. CDR1 and CDR2 from the germline V gene are ENHRY and SYGVKD. This CDR3 has 14 residues. After removal of 2 bases from V and 6 bases from J, the junction contained 4 bases not matched to a gene. The CDR3 coding sequence is TGTGCCATCAGTGAGCAAGCAGGGGGTCAGCCCCAGCATTTT. Protein sequence: CAISEQAGGQPQHF.

Only a few counts were recorded for this clone. The CDR3 loop is CASRELGRETGELFF. For the CDR3, the DNA is TGTGCCAGTAGAGAGTTAGGACGGGAGACCGGGGAGCTGTTTTTT. The chain links TRBV19 to TRBJ2-2; tentatively, D is TRBD2 (6 bases). This CDR3 comprises 15 residues. V lost 6 bases and J 5 bases, leaving 16 bases between the germline ends. Germline values: CDR1 LNHDA, CDR2 SQIVND (reference sequence).

The genes are TRBV30 and TRBJ1-2; 8 positions match TRBD1. The V gene's germline CDR1 is GTSNPN and CDR2 SVGIG (reference sequence). The V segment lost 3 bases and the J segment 5 bases; nucleotides outside the gene matches: 8. The CDR3 extends over 14 amino acids. For the CDR3, the DNA is TGTGCCTGGAGGGGGACAGGTTCCCTATATGGCTACACCTTC. It translates to CAWRGTGSLYGYTF.

This clone was seen only once. The chain joins TRBV6-2 or TRBV6-3 to TRBJ2-4, with TRBD1 identical over 9 bases. Trimming at V came to 6 bases and at J to 6 bases, leaving 9 bases not matched to a gene. Germline CDR1 reads MNHEY; CDR2 reads SVGEGT. CDR3 size: 15 residues. The CDR3 region is CASSLTRGQGNIQYF. The CDR3 nucleotides are TGTGCCAGCAGCCTTACAAGGGGACAGGGAAACATTCAGTACTTC.

This clone occurred once. The rearrangement joins TRBV27 to TRBJ2-7; D possibly corresponds to TRBD1 (6 bases). The germline CDR1 and CDR2 sequences are MNHEY and SMNVEV (reference sequence). CDR3 length: 15 residues. V was shortened by 5 bases and J by 2 bases, with 16 bases between the two germline ends. This CDR3 reads CASSIQGGLPYEQYF. CDR3 nucleotides: TGTGCCAGCAGTATACAGGGTGGCCTCCCCTACGAGCAGTACTTC.

The chain couples TRBV3-1 (or the pseudogene TRBV3-2) to TRBJ1-2; TRBD1 matches at 7 bases. After removal of 0 bases from V and 4 bases from J, the junction contained 5 bases not matched to a gene. The CDR3 contains 15 residues. Germline V gene sequence: CDR1 LGHDT, CDR2 YNNKEL (reference sequence). DNA for the CDR3: TGTGCCAGCAGCCAAGAAGTCCCAGGGGGCTATGGCTACACCTTC. Its protein product is CASSQEVPGGYGYTF.

This chain connects TRBV12-5 to TRBJ1-1, with D hard to call. In germline, CDR1 is LGHNT, CDR2 FRNRAP. The CDR3 sequence is 14 residues long. V lost 1 base to trimming and J lost 1 base, with 7 bases between them. In DNA, the CDR3 is TGTGCTAGTGGTTTGGGCAGCGAGAACACTGAAGCTTTCTTT. The encoded protein is CASGLGSENTEAFF. The entire variable domain, with the rest obtained from reference TRBV12-5 and TRBJ1-1, is as follows: DARVTQTPRHKVTEMGQEVTMRCQPILGHNTVFWYRQTMMQGLELLAYFRNRAPLDDSGMPKDRFSAEMPDATLATLKIQPSEPRDSAVYFCASGLGSENTEAFFGQGTRLTVV.

V usage is TRBV7-9 and J usage is TRBJ2-7, with 13 bases matching TRBD2. There are 15 residues in the CDR3. V gave up 5 bases and J gave up 3 bases; unmatched junction bases: 4. Germline CDR1 SEHNR, CDR2 FQNEAQ (reference sequence). CDR3 DNA sequence: TGTGCCAGCAGCCTATGGACTAGCGGGAGCTACGAGCAGTACTTC. It codes for CASSLWTSGSYEQYF.

The chain uses TRBV4-3 and TRBJ1-4; TRBD1 might be the D (5 bases). The germline V gene has CDR1 LGHNA and CDR2 YSLEER. V was trimmed by 2 bases and J by 8 bases, leaving 18 bases between them. The CDR3 has 16 residues. The CDR3 is CASSQSRFQGGEKLFF. The CDR3 DNA reads as TGCGCCAGCAGCCAATCAAGATTCCAGGGAGGAGAAAAACTGTTTTTT.

The chain couples TRBV18 to TRBJ2-3; 7 positions match TRBD1. The CDR3 is made up of 14 amino acids. In germline, CDR1 is KGHSH, CDR2 LQKENI. The trim removed 7 bases at V and 1 base at J, leaving 5 bases unmatched. CDR3 sequence reads: CASWDRSGTDTQYF. The CDR3 DNA sequence: TGTGCCAGCTGGGACAGATCCGGCACAGATACGCAGTATTTT.

The genes are TRBV4-3 and TRBJ1-1; TRBD1 aligns across 8 bases. Germline-derived CDR1 and CDR2 are LGHNA and YSLEER. The CDR3 extends over 16 amino acids. The V and J ends lost 2 bases and 3 bases, in that order; junction bases with no gene match: 8. CDR3 sequence (DNA): TGCGCCAGCAGCCAACTACTACAGGGGGAGGACACTGAAGCTTTCTTT. The encoded protein is CASSQLLQGEDTEAFF.

The J gene is TRBJ1-4, the V gene TRBV5-1; 8 bases align to TRBD1. V lost 4 bases to trimming and J lost 7 bases; unmatched junction nucleotides: 6. CDR1 and CDR2 from the germline V gene are SGHRS and YFSETQ. The CDR3 sequence is 14 residues long. The CDR3 bases are TGCGCCAGCAGCCCGCAGGGGGCTGGTGAAAAACTGTTTTTT. Protein: CASSPQGAGEKLFF.

This chain links TRBV3-1 (or the pseudogene TRBV3-2) with TRBJ2-6; TRBD1 might be the D (5 bases). The V gene lost 7 bases and the J gene lost 2 bases, with 9 bases spanning the gap. The CDR3 loop spans 14 amino acids. Germline V gives CDR1 LGHDT, CDR2 YNNKEL (reference sequence). CDR3 amino acids: CASKGVPGANVLTF. The DNA of the CDR3 is TGTGCCAGCAAAGGGGTTCCTGGGGCCAACGTCCTGACTTTC.

V gene TRBV27 combines with J gene TRBJ1-5, with 11 bases lining up with TRBD1. V lost 8 bases, J lost 6 bases, and 6 bases stayed unmatched. The CDR3 has 14 residues. Per the germline V gene, CDR1 is MNHEY and CDR2 is SMNVEV (reference sequence). The CDR3 DNA reads as TGTGCCAGCGGCCGGGACAGGGGGACTCAGCCCCAGCATTTT. This sequence encodes CASGRDRGTQPQHF.

J is TRBJ2-5 and V is TRBV4-1; D uncertain. V gave up 1 base and J gave up 5 bases, with 8 bases separating them. The CDR3 is made up of 13 amino acids. Germline V lookup: CDR1 MGHRA, CDR2 YSYEKL. CDR3 residues: CASSQGSRETQYF. The CDR3 region has the DNA TGCGCCAGCAGCCAAGGCTCCAGGGAGACCCAGTACTTC.

J is TRBJ1-1 and V is TRBV5-4; the D gene is possibly TRBD1 (6 bases). The CDR3 extends over 14 amino acids. Deletions cut 6 bases from V and 5 bases from J, with 17 bases between. Germline CDR1 reads SGHNT; CDR2 reads YYREEE (reference sequence). The CDR3 nucleotides are TGTGCCAGCACCTACAGGGATGCAGGAACTGAAGCTTTCTTT. Translation gives CASTYRDAGTEAFF. Filled out from reference TRBV5-4 and TRBJ1-1, the complete variable domain reads ETGVTQSPTHLIKTRGQQVTLRCSSQSGHNTVSWYQQALGQGPQFIFQYYREEENGRGNFPPRFSGLQFPNYSSELNVNALELDDSALYLCASTYRDAGTEAFFGQGTRLTVV.

This chain joins TRBV13 and TRBJ2-1, with 9 positions matching TRBD2. CDR3 size: 17 residues. Germline CDR1 reads PRHDT; CDR2 reads FYEKMQ (reference sequence). The ends lost 0 bases at V and 2 bases at J; junction bases unmatched: 5. The CDR3 DNA follows: TGTGCCAGCAGCTTAGGCCGGCGGGAGGGCCCCTACAATGAGCAGTTCTTC. Translated, it gives CASSLGRREGPYNEQFF.

In its sample, this clone was seen a few times. The gene calls are TRBV10-3 and TRBJ2-1, with 8 nucleotides matching TRBD1. Germline assignment: CDR1 ENHRY and CDR2 SYGVKD. V lost 3 bases and J lost 5; bases outside the gene matches: 6. The CDR3 runs to 15 residues. The CDR3 loop is CAISDRQGAHNEQFF. CDR3 bases: TGTGCCATCAGTGATCGGCAGGGGGCCCACAATGAGCAGTTCTTC.

This chain uses TRBV10-1 with TRBJ2-1; TRBD2 might be the D (5 bases). Trimming removed 4 bases from V and 11 bases from J, with 15 bases in between. The CDR3 totals 13 residues. CDR1 and CDR2 (germline): WNHNN, SYGVQD (reference sequence). The chain's CDR3 is CASSASTRAQQFF. CDR3 in DNA: TGCGCCAGCAGTGCCTCCACTAGGGCCCAGCAGTTCTTC.